The 20 T cell receptor beta chains below all came from one sample that was sequenced in a study of T-cell memory formation after mild COVID-19. TCRdb re-called the 5' RACE reads with MiXCR, one entry per CDR3 protein. This table holds approximately 340,000 distinct CDR3 sequences, about a sixth found once. Input material: PBMCs or a T cell subset sorted from them (not recorded which). These receptors came from a man between 18 and 29 years old who had mild COVID-19 (a few samples of this study predate the infection). Cell type and time point are not known.

The rearrangement uses TRBV19 and TRBJ1-1, with D unclear. The CDR3 loop spans 15 amino acids. In germline, CDR1 is LNHDA, CDR2 SQIVND (reference sequence). V dropped 6 bases and J dropped 1 base, with 15 bases sitting between them. CDR3 protein: CASSMILLGNTEAFF. The CDR3 DNA is TGTGCCAGTAGCATGATACTTCTTGGGAACACTGAAGCTTTCTTT.

This clonotype was detected a few times. This chain connects TRBV11-2 to TRBJ2-3; a possible D gene is TRBD2 (6 bases). The V end was cut by 5 bases, the J end by 4 bases, with 10 bases between. CDR1 and CDR2 (germline): SGHAT, FQNNGV. CDR3 length equals 13 residues. The DNA for the CDR3 is TGTGCCAGCAGCGGGACTCCGGCAGATACGCAGTATTTT. This encodes CASSGTPADTQYF.

The sample holds many counts of this clonotype. The J gene is TRBJ2-7, the V gene TRBV27; a possible D gene is TRBD1 (6 bases). Germline assignment: CDR1 MNHEY and CDR2 SMNVEV (reference sequence). This CDR3 has 12 amino acids. V was shortened by 8 bases and J by 2 bases, with 10 bases between the two germline ends. Here the CDR3 reads CASGTQPYEQYF. The CDR3 bases are TGTGCCAGCGGGACACAGCCCTACGAGCAGTACTTC.

Of note for this clonotype: No conserved phenylalanine or tryptophan is present at the end of the CDR3, so a read error is the likely explanation. No DNA is shown, since the ends of the CDR3 on it are uncertain; the CDR3 is the one TCRdb lists. The chain has TRBV20-1 and TRBJ1-1. The CDR3 has 9 amino acids, counting both end residues. Per the germline V gene, CDR1 is DFQATT and CDR2 is SNEGSKA (reference sequence). The CDR3 loop reads CSAGRDGGL.

This clonotype was observed at least ten times. This chain links TRBV10-3 with TRBJ2-7; no clear D. Germline V CDR1 and CDR2: ENHRY, SYGVKD. With 10 bases removed from V and 2 bases from J, the gap between germline ends came to 21 bases. This CDR3 has 15 residues. Here the CDR3 DNA reads TGTGCCACCCGAGGCCTATATAAGGGCACCTACGAGCAGTACTTC. As protein: CATRGLYKGTYEQYF.

In its sample, this clonotype was seen a few times. The chain has TRBV14 and TRBJ1-2, with no clear D. The V end was cut by 6 bases, the J end by 2 bases, with 16 bases between. The CDR3 loop spans 15 amino acids. Germline loops: CDR1 SGHDN, CDR2 FVKESK. CDR3 bases: TGTGCCAGCAGTACGGGAGAGGCTGTAAACTATGGCTACACCTTC. Protein sequence: CASSTGEAVNYGYTF.

This clonotype appeared a few times. The J gene is TRBJ2-3, the V gene TRBV5-1; 12 nucleotides match TRBD2. The CDR3 covers 14 residues. The germline V gene encodes CDR1 SGHRS and CDR2 YFSETQ. V lost 6 bases and J lost 3; bases outside the gene matches: 2. The CDR3 DNA sequence: TGCGCCAGCAAACTAGCGGGGGGTACAGATACGCAGTATTTT. Its translation is CASKLAGGTDTQYF.

The chain uses TRBV4-1 and TRBJ2-7; possibly TRBD1 or TRBD2 for D (6 bases each). V was cut by 3 bases and J by 4 bases, with 16 bases left in between. This CDR3 comprises 15 residues. Germline lookup yields CDR1 MGHRA and CDR2 YSYEKL. The CDR3 DNA reads TGCGCCAGCAGCCAGGAGGGACACCCGAATTACGAGCAGTACGTC. Residues: CASSQEGHPNYEQYV.

The V gene is TRBV5-1, the J gene TRBJ1-1, with 7 positions matching TRBD1. CDR1 is SGHRS, CDR2 YFSETQ, per germline. This CDR3 is built from 14 residues. With V trimmed by 4 bases and J by 8 bases, 11 bases remained unmatched. CDR3 nucleotide sequence: TGCGCCAGCAGCCCCCTGGACAGGACACGAGAAGCTTTCTTT. Translated, it gives CASSPLDRTREAFF.

This clonotype was detected a few times. The chain joins TRBV7-2 to TRBJ1-1; D is ambiguous. V was shortened by 4 bases and J by 1 base, with 13 bases between the two germline ends. The CDR3 loop spans 15 amino acids. The germline CDR1 and CDR2 sequences are SGHTA and FQGNSA. The CDR3 nucleotides are TGTGCCAGCAGCTATTCGGGCCTATCGAACACTGAAGCTTTCTTT. Its translation is CASSYSGLSNTEAFF.

This sequence joins TRBV24-1 and TRBJ1-2; maybe TRBD1 (5 bases). V was trimmed by 1 base and J by 4 bases, leaving 21 bases between them. The length of the CDR3 is 18 residues. CDR1 is KGHDR and CDR2 is SFDVKD in the germline V gene. CDR3 protein: CATSDLKAGNNGIYGYTF. The CDR3 DNA reads as TGTGCCACCAGTGATTTAAAGGCAGGGAACAACGGGATCTATGGCTACACCTTC.

The chain has TRBV9 and TRBJ2-3; 13 bases align to TRBD2. V lost 4 bases to trimming and J lost 4 bases; unmatched junction nucleotides: 6. The CDR3 has 16 amino acids. From germline, CDR1 is SGDLS and CDR2 YYNGEE. The CDR3: CASSIRGLAGADTQYF. The CDR3 coding sequence is TGTGCCAGCAGCATCAGAGGACTAGCGGGGGCAGATACGCAGTATTTT.

The rearrangement uses TRBV5-6 and TRBJ2-2; D possibly matches TRBD1 or TRBD2 (5 bases each). Germline CDR1 is SGHDT and CDR2 is YYEEEE. The CDR3 runs 16 residues. V was trimmed by 0 bases and J by 4 bases, leaving 13 bases between them. CDR3 bases: TGTGCCAGCAGCTTGGTTCGGGGCCCCCCCACCGGGGAGCTGTTTTTT. Translated, it gives CASSLVRGPPTGELFF.

The J gene is TRBJ2-3, the V gene TRBV6-2 or TRBV6-3, with a tentative D call TRBD2 (5 bases). CDR1 is MNHEY and CDR2 is SVGEGT in the germline V gene. Trimming took 0 bases from V and 0 from J, leaving 10 bases between them. The CDR3 has 16 residues. For the CDR3, the DNA is TGTGCCAGCAGTTACTCTCACCGGACTAGCACAGATACGCAGTATTTT. Its protein product is CASSYSHRTSTDTQYF.

This clonotype appeared a few times. The CDR3 spells CASSPRTGQYGYTF. For the CDR3, the DNA is TGTGCCAGCAGTCCCAGGACAGGGCAATATGGCTACACCTTC. The rearrangement uses TRBV12-3 or TRBV12-4 and TRBJ1-2; 8 nucleotides match TRBD1. With 5 bases clipped from V and 5 bases from J, the junction kept 7 bases outside the gene matches. The CDR3 totals 14 residues.

This clonotype was seen only a few times. V gene TRBV7-2 combines with J gene TRBJ2-2, with D possibly matching TRBD2 (7 bases). V lost 7 bases and J lost 1, with 13 bases in between. Germline CDR1 and CDR2: SGHTA and FQGNSA. The CDR3 loop spans 15 amino acids. The DNA of the CDR3 is TGTGCCAGCATCGCCGGGGGGCGGAACACCGGGGAGCTGTTTTTT. It specifies CASIAGGRNTGELFF.

The chain links TRBV5-1 to TRBJ1-1; 7 nucleotides agree with TRBD1. Trimming cost V 4 bases and J 0 bases; bases outside gene matches: 6. The V gene's germline CDR1 is SGHRS and CDR2 YFSETQ. The CDR3 contains 15 residues. The CDR3 loop is CASSPPTGLNTEAFF. CDR3 DNA: TGCGCCAGCAGCCCCCCGACAGGGCTGAACACTGAAGCTTTCTTT.

This clonotype was seen at least ten times. This chain links TRBV5-1 with TRBJ2-3; the D is unclear. CDR1 SGHRS and CDR2 YFSETQ come from the germline V gene. The CDR3 extends over 14 amino acids. V was clipped by 3 bases and J by 0 bases, with 8 bases between them. DNA for the CDR3: TGCGCCAGCAGCTCGCCTGACAGCACAGATACGCAGTATTTT. Translated: CASSSPDSTDTQYF.

The rearrangement uses TRBV27 and TRBJ1-5; D not certain. CDR1 is MNHEY and CDR2 is SMNVEV in the germline V gene (reference sequence). The CDR3 runs to 13 residues. Trimming took 4 bases from V and 0 from J, leaving 4 bases between them. CDR3 loop: CASSWNSNQPQHF. CDR3 coding DNA: TGTGCCAGCAGTTGGAATAGCAATCAGCCCCAGCATTTT.

There are a few counts of this clonotype. DNA of the CDR3: TGCGCCAGCCGGGACAGGGCCCCCACTGAAGCTTTCTTT. Translated, it gives CASRDRAPTEAFF. The genes are TRBV10-2 and TRBJ1-1; TRBD1 agrees at 9 bases. The CDR3 contains 13 residues. Per germline, CDR1 WSHSY and CDR2 SAAADI. V gave up 8 bases and J gave up 4 bases; unmatched junction bases: 5.